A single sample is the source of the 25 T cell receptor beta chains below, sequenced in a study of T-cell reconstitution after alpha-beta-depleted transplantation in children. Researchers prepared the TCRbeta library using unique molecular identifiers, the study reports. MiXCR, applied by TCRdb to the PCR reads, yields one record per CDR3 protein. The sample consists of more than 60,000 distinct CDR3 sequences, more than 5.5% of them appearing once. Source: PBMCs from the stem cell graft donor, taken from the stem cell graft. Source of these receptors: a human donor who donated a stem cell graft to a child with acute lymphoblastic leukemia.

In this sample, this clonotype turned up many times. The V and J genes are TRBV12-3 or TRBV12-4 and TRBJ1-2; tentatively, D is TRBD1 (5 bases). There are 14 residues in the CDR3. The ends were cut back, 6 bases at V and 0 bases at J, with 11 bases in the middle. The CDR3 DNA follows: TGTGCCAGCAGCCGGGACGGCGCTAACTATGGCTACACCTTC. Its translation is CASSRDGANYGYTF.

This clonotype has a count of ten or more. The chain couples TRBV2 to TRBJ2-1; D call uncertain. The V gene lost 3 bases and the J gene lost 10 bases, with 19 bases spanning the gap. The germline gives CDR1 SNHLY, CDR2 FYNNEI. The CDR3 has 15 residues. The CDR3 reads CASSDLAGRYIEQFF. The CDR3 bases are TGTGCCAGCAGTGACTTAGCAGGAAGGTACATAGAGCAGTTCTTC. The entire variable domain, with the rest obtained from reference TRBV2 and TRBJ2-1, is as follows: EPEVTQTPSHQVTQMGQEVILRCVPISNHLYFYWYRQILGQKVEFLVSFYNNEISEKSEIFDDQFSVERPDGSNFTLKIRSTKLEDSAMYFCASSDLAGRYIEQFFGPGTRLTVL.

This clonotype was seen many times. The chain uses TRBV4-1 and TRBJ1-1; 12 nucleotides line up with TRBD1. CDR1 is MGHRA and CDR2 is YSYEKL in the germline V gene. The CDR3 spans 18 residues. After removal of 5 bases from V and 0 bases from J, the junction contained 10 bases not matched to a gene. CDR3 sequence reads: CASSNAGQGALMNTEAFF. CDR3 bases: TGCGCCAGCAGCAACGCGGGACAGGGGGCTCTCATGAACACTGAAGCTTTCTTT.

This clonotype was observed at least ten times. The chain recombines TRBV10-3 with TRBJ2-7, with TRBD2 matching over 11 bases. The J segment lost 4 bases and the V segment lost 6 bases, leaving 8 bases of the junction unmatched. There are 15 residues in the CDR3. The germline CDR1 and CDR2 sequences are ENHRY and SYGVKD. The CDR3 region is CAISMGTSGRYEQYF. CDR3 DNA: TGTGCCATCAGCATGGGGACTAGCGGACGATACGAGCAGTACTTC.

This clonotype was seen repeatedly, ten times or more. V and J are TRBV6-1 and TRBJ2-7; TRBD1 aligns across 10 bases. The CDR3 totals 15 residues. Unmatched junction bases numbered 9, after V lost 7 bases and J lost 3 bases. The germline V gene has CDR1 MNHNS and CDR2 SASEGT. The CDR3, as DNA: TGTGCCAGCAATCCCGGGGGGACAGGGGACTACGAGCAGTACTTC. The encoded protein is CASNPGGTGDYEQYF.

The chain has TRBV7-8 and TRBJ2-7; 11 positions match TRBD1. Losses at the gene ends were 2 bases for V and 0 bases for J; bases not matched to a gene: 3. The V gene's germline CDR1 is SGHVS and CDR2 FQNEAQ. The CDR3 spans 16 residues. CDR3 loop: CASSLRGTGGSYEQYF. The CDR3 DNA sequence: TGTGCCAGCAGCTTAAGGGGGACAGGGGGCTCCTACGAGCAGTACTTC. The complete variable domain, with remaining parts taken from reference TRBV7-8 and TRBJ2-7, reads GAGVSQSPRYKVAKRGQDVALRCDPISGHVSLFWYQQALGQGPEFLTYFQNEAQLDKSGLPSDRFFAERPEGSVSTLKIQRTQQEDSAVYLCASSLRGTGGSYEQYFGPGTRLTVT.

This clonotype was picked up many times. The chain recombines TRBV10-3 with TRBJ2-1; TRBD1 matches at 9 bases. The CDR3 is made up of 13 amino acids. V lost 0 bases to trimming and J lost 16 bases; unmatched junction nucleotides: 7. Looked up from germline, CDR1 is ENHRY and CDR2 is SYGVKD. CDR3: CAISESKAGQGFF. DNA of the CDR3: TGTGCCATCAGTGAGTCGAAGGCGGGACAGGGTTTCTTC.

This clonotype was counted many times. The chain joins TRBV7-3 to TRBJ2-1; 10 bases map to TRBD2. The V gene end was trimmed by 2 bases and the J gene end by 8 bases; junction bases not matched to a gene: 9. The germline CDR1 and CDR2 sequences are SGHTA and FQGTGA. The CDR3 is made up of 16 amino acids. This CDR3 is CASSLGPSGRGDEQFF. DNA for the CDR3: TGTGCCAGCAGCTTAGGCCCTAGCGGGAGAGGGGATGAGCAGTTCTTC.

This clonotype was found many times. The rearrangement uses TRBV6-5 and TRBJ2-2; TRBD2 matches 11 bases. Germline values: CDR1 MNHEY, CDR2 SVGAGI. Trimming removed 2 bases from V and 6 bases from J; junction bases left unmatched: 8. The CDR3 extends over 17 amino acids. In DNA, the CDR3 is TGTGCCAGCAGTTACCCAGGACTAGCGGGCGCCTCCGGGGAGCTGTTTTTT. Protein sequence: CASSYPGLAGASGELFF.

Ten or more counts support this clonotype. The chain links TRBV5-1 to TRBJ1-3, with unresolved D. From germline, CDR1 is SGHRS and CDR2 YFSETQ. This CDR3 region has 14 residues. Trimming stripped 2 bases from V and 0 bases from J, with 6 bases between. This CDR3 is CASSLTRSGNTIYF. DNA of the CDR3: TGCGCCAGCAGCTTAACTCGCTCTGGAAACACCATATATTTT.

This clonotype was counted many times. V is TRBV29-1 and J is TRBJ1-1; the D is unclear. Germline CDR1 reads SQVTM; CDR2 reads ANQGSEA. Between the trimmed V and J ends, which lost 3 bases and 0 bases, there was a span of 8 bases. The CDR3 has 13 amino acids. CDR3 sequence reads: CSVDRTVNTEAFF. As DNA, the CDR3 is TGCAGCGTTGATCGGACGGTGAACACTGAAGCTTTCTTT.

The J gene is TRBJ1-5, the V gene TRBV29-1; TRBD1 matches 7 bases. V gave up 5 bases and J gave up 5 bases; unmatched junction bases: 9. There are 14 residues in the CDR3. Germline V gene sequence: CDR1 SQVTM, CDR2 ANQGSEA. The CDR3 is CSVKVGQQDQPQHF. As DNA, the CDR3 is TGCAGCGTTAAGGTGGGACAGCAAGATCAGCCCCAGCATTTT.

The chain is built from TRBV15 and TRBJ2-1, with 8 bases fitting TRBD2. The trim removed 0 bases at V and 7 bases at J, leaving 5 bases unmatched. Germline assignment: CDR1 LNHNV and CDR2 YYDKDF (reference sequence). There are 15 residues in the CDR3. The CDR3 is CATSRDQRGRNEQFF. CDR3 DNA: TGTGCCACCAGCAGAGATCAGCGGGGGAGGAATGAGCAGTTCTTC.

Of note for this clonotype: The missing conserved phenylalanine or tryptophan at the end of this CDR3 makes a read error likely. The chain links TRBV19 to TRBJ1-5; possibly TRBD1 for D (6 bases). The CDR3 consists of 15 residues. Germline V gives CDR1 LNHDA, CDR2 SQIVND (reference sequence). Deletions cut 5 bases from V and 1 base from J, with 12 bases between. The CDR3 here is CASSEGGISNQPQHL. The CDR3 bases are TGTGCCAGTAGTGAGGGGGGGATCAGCAATCAGCCCCAGCATCTT.

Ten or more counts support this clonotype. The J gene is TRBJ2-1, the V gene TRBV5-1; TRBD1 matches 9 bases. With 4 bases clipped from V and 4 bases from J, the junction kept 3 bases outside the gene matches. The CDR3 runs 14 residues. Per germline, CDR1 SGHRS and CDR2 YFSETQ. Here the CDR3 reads CASSTGQGYNEQFF. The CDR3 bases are TGCGCCAGCAGCACAGGACAGGGGTACAATGAGCAGTTCTTC. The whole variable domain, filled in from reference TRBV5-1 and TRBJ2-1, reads KAGVTQTPRYLIKTRGQQVTLSCSPISGHRSVSWYQQTPGQGLQFLFEYFSETQRNKGNFPGRFSGRQFSNSRSEMNVSTLELGDSALYLCASSTGQGYNEQFFGPGTRLTVL.

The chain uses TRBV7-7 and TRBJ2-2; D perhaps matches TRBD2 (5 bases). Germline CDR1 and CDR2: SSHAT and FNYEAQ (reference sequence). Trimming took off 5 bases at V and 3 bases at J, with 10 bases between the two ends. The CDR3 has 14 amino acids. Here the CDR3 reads CASSAAGYTGELFF. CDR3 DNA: TGTGCCAGCAGCGCCGCGGGCTACACCGGGGAGCTGTTTTTT.

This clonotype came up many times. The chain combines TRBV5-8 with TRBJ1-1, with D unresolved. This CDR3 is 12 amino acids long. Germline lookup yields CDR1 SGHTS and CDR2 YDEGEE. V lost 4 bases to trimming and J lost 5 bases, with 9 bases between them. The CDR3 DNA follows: TGTGCCAGCAGCGTCTCGGGGACTGAAGCTTTCTTT. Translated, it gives CASSVSGTEAFF. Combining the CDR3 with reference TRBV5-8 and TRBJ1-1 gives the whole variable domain EAGVTQSPTHLIKTRGQQATLRCSPISGHTSVYWYQQALGLGLQFLLWYDEGEERNRGNFPPRFSGRQFPNYSSELNVNALELEDSALYLCASSVSGTEAFFGQGTRLTVV.

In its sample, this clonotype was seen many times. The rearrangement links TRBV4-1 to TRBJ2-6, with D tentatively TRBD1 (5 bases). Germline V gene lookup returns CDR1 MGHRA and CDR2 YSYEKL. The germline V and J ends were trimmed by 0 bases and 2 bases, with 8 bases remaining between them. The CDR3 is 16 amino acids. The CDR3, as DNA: TGCGCCAGCAGCCAAGATAGGGGCACTGGGGCCAACGTCCTGACTTTC. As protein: CASSQDRGTGANVLTF.

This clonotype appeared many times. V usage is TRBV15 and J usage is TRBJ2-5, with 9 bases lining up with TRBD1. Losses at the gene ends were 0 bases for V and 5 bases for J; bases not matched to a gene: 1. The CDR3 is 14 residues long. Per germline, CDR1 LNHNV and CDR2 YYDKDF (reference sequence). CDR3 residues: CATSRDGQGETQYF. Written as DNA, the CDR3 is TGTGCCACCAGCAGAGATGGACAGGGGGAGACCCAGTACTTC.

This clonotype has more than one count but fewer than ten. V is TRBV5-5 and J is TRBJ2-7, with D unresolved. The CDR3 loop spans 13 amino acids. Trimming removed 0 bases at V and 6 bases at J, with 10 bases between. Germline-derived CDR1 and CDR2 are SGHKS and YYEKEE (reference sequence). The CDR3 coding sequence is TGTGCCAGCAGCTTGGGGCCCCTCTGCGAGCAGTACTTC. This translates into CASSLGPLCEQYF.

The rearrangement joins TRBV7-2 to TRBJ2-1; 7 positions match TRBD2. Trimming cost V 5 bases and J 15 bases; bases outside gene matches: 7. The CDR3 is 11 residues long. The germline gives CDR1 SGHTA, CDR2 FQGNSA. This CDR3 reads CASSVGLFLFF. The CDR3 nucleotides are TGTGCCAGCAGCGTGGGACTATTCTTGTTCTTC.

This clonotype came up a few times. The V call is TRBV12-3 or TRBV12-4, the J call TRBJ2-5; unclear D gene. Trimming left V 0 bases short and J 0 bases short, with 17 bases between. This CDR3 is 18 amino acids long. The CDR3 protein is CASSLAPRWNSHQETQYF. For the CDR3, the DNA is TGTGCCAGCAGTTTAGCCCCCCGCTGGAACAGTCACCAAGAGACCCAGTACTTC.

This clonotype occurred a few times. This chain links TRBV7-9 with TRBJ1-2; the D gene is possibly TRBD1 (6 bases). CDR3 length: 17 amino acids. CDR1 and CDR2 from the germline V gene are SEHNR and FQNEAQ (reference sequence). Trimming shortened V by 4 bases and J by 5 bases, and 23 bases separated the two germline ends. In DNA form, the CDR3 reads TGTGCCAGCAGCTCCGAGGGGGTGGCCCCACGAGGGTATGGCTACACCTTC. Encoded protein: CASSSEGVAPRGYGYTF.

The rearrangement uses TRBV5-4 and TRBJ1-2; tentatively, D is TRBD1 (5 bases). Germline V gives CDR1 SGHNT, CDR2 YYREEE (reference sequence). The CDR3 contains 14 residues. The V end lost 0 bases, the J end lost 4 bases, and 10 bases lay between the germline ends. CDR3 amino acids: CASSLEGRAYGYTF. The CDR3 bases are TGTGCCAGCAGCTTGGAGGGCAGGGCCTATGGCTACACCTTC.

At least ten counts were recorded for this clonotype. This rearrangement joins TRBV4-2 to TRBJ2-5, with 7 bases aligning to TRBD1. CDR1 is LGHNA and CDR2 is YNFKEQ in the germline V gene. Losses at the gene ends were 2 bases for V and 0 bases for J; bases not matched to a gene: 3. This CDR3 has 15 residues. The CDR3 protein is CASSQSGTDQETQYF. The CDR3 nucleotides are TGTGCCAGCAGCCAATCCGGGACAGACCAAGAGACCCAGTACTTC.